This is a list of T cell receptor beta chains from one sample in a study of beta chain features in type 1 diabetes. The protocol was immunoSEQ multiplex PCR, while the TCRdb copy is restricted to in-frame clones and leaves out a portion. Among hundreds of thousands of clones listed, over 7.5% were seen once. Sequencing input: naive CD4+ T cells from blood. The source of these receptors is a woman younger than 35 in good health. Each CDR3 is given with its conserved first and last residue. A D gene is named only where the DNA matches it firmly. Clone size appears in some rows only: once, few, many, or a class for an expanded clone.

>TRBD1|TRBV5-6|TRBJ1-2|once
CASSLDQGADYGYTF
TGTGCCAGCAGCTTGGACCAGGGGGCGGACTATGGCTACACCTTC
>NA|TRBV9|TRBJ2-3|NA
CASSVEFRGDTQYF
TGTGCCAGCAGCGTCGAATTCAGGGGAGATACGCAGTATTTT
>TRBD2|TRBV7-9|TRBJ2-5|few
CADRWPGGQETQYF
TGTGCCGACAGATGGCCGGGAGGACAAGAGACCCAGTACTTC
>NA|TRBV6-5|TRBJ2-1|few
CASRGRYNEQFF
TGTGCCAGCAGGGGCCGGTACAATGAGCAGTTCTTC
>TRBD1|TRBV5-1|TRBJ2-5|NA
CASTPGQGGPETQYF
TGCGCCAGCACCCCAGGACAGGGAGGACCAGAGACCCAGTACTTC
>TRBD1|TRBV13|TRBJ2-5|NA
CASREQGAGGTQYF
TGTGCCAGCAGGGAACAGGGGGCTGGTGGGACCCAGTACTTC
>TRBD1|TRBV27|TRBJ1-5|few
CARTSQGALVNQPQHF
TGTGCCAGAACATCACAGGGGGCGCTTGTCAATCAGCCCCAGCATTTT
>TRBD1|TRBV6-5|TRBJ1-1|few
CASSYSDRAGTEAFF
TGTGCCAGCAGTTACTCGGACAGGGCGGGCACTGAAGCTTTCTTT
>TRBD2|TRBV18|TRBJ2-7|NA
CASSPLSSGRAGYEQYF
TGTGCCAGCTCACCTTTATCTAGCGGGAGGGCCGGCTACGAGCAGTACTTC
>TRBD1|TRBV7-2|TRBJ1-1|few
CASSSIRQGPRAFF
TGTGCCAGCAGCTCGATCAGACAGGGCCCGAGAGCTTTCTTT
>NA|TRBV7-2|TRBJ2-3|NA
CASSLPTSRTDTQYF
TGTGCCAGCAGCTTACCGACTTCTCGCACAGATACGCAGTATTTT
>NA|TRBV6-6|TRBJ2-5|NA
CASSYSSSQETQYF
TGTGCCAGCAGTTACTCTTCCAGTCAAGAGACCCAGTACTTC
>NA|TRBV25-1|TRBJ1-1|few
CASSSSRNMNTEAFF
TGTGCCAGCAGCTCTAGCAGGAACATGAACACTGAAGCTTTCTTT
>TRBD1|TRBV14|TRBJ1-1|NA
CASSRNRGRGEAFF
TGTGCCAGCAGCCGAAACAGGGGGCGAGGTGAAGCTTTCTTT
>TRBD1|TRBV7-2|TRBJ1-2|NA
CASSSRGTAYGYTF
TGTGCCAGCAGCTCACGAGGGACAGCTTATGGCTACACCTTC
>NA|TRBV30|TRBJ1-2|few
CAWSLHAGSRNYGYTF
TGTGCCTGGAGTCTTCACGCCGGTTCCAGGAACTATGGCTACACCTTC
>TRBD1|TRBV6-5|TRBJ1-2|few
CASSYLKGQSRSYTF
TGTGCCAGCAGTTACTTAAAGGGACAGTCCAGGTCCTACACCTTC
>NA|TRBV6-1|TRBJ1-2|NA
CASGSRGDYGYTF
TGTGCCAGCGGAAGCAGGGGTGACTATGGCTACACCTTC
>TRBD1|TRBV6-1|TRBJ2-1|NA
CASSDPVQGARNEQFF
TGTGCCAGCAGTGACCCGGTACAGGGGGCGAGGAATGAGCAGTTCTTC
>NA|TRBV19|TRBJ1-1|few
CASSGRLNTEAFF
TGTGCCAGCTCGGGTAGATTGAACACTGAAGCTTTCTTT
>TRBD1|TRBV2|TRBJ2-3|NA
CASSGQGAAADTQYF
TGTGCCAGCAGTGGACAGGGGGCGGCGGCAGATACGCAGTATTTT